Below, 5 T cell receptor beta chains from the same sample are listed, as sequenced in a study of neurological immune-mediated disorders. TCRdb reprocessed the 5' RACE reads with MiXCR, giving one entry per CDR3 protein. The data show roughly 80,000 distinct CDR3 sequences, approximately 17% seen once. Sequenced material: PBMCs. The receptor source for this set is a woman aged 40 to 50 in good health.

In this sample, this clonotype turned up many times. The chain has TRBV7-9 and TRBJ1-2; D is possibly TRBD1 (5 bases). From germline, CDR1 is SEHNR and CDR2 FQNEAQ (reference sequence). There are 15 residues in the CDR3. V dropped 5 bases and J dropped 4 bases, with 17 bases sitting between them. CDR3 in DNA: TGTGCCAGCAGCCCTGGGGGGGGTGTTAGCTATGGCTACACCTTC. It encodes CASSPGGGVSYGYTF.

Many counts were recorded for this clonotype. V usage is TRBV7-2 and J usage is TRBJ2-1; 9 nucleotides match TRBD2. The CDR3 is 16 amino acids. Germline V gives CDR1 SGHTA, CDR2 FQGNSA. With V trimmed by 5 bases and J by 4 bases, 9 bases remained unmatched. The CDR3 nucleotides read TGTGCCAGCAGCCGAAGCGGGGGGACTCTATACAATGAGCAGTTCTTC. Its protein is CASSRSGGTLYNEQFF.

This clonotype was seen many times. The J gene is TRBJ2-1, the V gene TRBV20-1; 11 positions agree with TRBD2. V was clipped by 3 bases and J by 2 bases; unmatched bases: 6. The length of the CDR3 is 16 residues. Germline V gene lookup returns CDR1 DFQATT and CDR2 SNEGSKA (reference sequence). The CDR3 nucleotides read TGCAGTGCTAGCTCGCCTAGCGGGGGGACCTACAATGAGCAGTTCTTC. Its translation is CSASSPSGGTYNEQFF.

This clonotype was detected many times. The V gene is TRBV5-8, the J gene TRBJ1-5; no firm D call. The CDR3 loop spans 14 amino acids. V was shortened by 0 bases and J by 8 bases, with 12 bases between the two germline ends. Germline V gene sequence: CDR1 SGHTS, CDR2 YDEGEE. For the CDR3, the DNA is TGTGCCAGCAGCTTGGGTCGGTCTCCGGAGCCCCAGCATTTT. Protein: CASSLGRSPEPQHF.

This clonotype occurred many times. The chain has TRBV12-3 or TRBV12-4 and TRBJ2-1; TRBD2 matches 11 bases. V was pared by 3 bases and J by 16 bases, with 8 bases of the junction left unmatched. The CDR3 has 13 residues. This chain's CDR3 is CASSFIAGGPGFF. As DNA, the CDR3 is TGTGCCAGCAGTTTCATAGCGGGGGGGCCGGGTTTCTTC.